One sample yielded the 25 T cell receptor beta chains listed below, sequenced in a study of blood T cells in healthy people across ages. A J-beta primer mix and a sample-barcoded 5' primer were used in a second PCR of roughly 6 to 11 cycles. Via MiXCR, TCRdb re-called the 5' RACE reads, giving one row per CDR3 protein. This table holds approximately 770,000 distinct CDR3 sequences, 55% to 75% found once. The sequenced sample was blood. The receptors derive from a man aged 25 to 40 in good health.

The chain couples TRBV3-1 to TRBJ2-3; D is unresolved. Between the trimmed V and J ends, which lost 0 bases and 8 bases, there was a span of 9 bases. Germline V gene sequence: CDR1 LGHDT, CDR2 YNNKEL (reference sequence). CDR3 length: 13 residues. CDR3 sequence (DNA): TGTGCCAGCAGCCAAGATTTTCGCGGTACGCAGTATTTT. Its protein product is CASSQDFRGTQYF.

The gene calls are TRBV2 and TRBJ1-1; the match to TRBD1 covers 7 bases. The CDR3 totals 15 residues. CDR1 is SNHLY, CDR2 FYNNEI, per germline. The ends lost 6 bases at V and 1 base at J; junction bases unmatched: 8. CDR3 protein: CASRGQPRGNTEAFF. The CDR3 nucleotides read TGTGCCAGCAGGGGACAGCCTCGAGGGAACACTGAAGCTTTCTTT.

This chain uses TRBV20-1 with TRBJ2-6; no clear D gene. Germline loops: CDR1 DFQATT, CDR2 SNEGSKA (reference sequence). The CDR3 length is 18 residues. V lost 4 bases to trimming and J lost 0 bases, with 19 bases between them. The CDR3 here is CSAIGFNAKSSGANVLTF. DNA of the CDR3: TGCAGTGCTATCGGTTTTAATGCCAAAAGCTCTGGGGCCAACGTCCTGACTTTC.

The J gene is TRBJ1-2, the V gene TRBV30; D gene ambiguous. Germline-derived CDR1 and CDR2 are GTSNPN and SVGIG (reference sequence). CDR3 length equals 13 residues. Trimming removed 1 base from V and 4 bases from J, with 10 bases in between. This CDR3 reads CAWSGGFFYGYTF. The CDR3 coding sequence is TGTGCCTGGAGTGGAGGATTCTTCTATGGCTACACCTTC.

This clonotype was observed a handful of times. This sequence joins TRBV5-1 and TRBJ2-7, with D possibly matching TRBD1 (6 bases). Germline CDR1 and CDR2: SGHRS and YFSETQ. This CDR3 has 16 residues. V was shortened by 2 bases and J by 0 bases, with 15 bases between the two germline ends. In nucleotides, the CDR3 is TGCGCCAGCAGCTTTCGGGACACAAGTAGCTCCTACGAGCAGTACTTC. It is translated as CASSFRDTSSSYEQYF.

V is TRBV20-1 and J is TRBJ1-5; D remains ambiguous. This CDR3 contains 10 residues. V lost 2 bases, J lost 7 bases, and 3 bases lay in between. CDR1 DFQATT and CDR2 SNEGSKA come from the germline V gene (reference sequence). The CDR3 nucleotides read TGCAGTGCTAGAAAGCAGCCCCAGCATTTT. Amino acid sequence: CSARKQPQHF.

This chain joins TRBV20-1 and TRBJ2-1; D is undetermined. Germline-derived CDR1 and CDR2 are DFQATT and SNEGSKA (reference sequence). The CDR3 sequence is 14 residues long. Trimming left V 1 base short and J 12 bases short, with 19 bases between. The CDR3 region has the DNA TGCAGTGCTAGAGCAGTGCTGCTAATGAGCGCGCAGTTCTTC. Amino acids: CSARAVLLMSAQFF.

The J gene is TRBJ2-1, the V gene TRBV30; D is unclear. The germline V gene has CDR1 GTSNPN and CDR2 SVGIG (reference sequence). This CDR3 region has 14 residues. The V end was cut by 0 bases, the J end by 10 bases, with 16 bases between. CDR3 protein: CAWSVDNPLGEQFF. The CDR3 coding sequence is TGTGCCTGGAGTGTTGACAACCCCCTTGGGGAGCAGTTCTTC.

CDR3 amino acids: CASSPLSPDQPQHF. The CDR3 nucleotides are TGTGCCAGTAGTCCGTTGTCCCCTGATCAGCCCCAGCATTTT. This chain joins TRBV19 and TRBJ1-5, with D hard to call. CDR1 is LNHDA, CDR2 SQIVND, per germline (reference sequence). V lost 5 bases and J 5 bases, leaving 13 bases between the germline ends. This CDR3 comprises 14 residues. The entire variable domain, with the rest obtained from reference TRBV19 and TRBJ1-5, is as follows: DGGITQSPKYLFRKEGQNVTLSCEQNLNHDAMYWYRQDPGQGLRLIYYSQIVNDFQKGDIAEGYSVSREKKESFPLTVTSAQKNPTAFYLCASSPLSPDQPQHFGDGTRLSIL.

This sequence joins TRBV7-9 and TRBJ2-4; D may be TRBD1 (5 bases). The DNA matches TRBJ2-7 better at its end, which makes the J call doubtful. The CDR3 runs to 14 residues. Germline V gene sequence: CDR1 SEHNR, CDR2 FQNEAQ (reference sequence). This CDR3 reads CASSSGHSVYEQYF. The CDR3 DNA reads TGTGCCAGCAGCTCAGGGCACAGTGTTTACGAGCAGTACTTC.

The V call is TRBV20-1, the J call TRBJ1-5; no reliable D call. The CDR3 is 13 amino acids. Germline V gene sequence: CDR1 DFQATT, CDR2 SNEGSKA (reference sequence). Trimming cost V 6 bases and J 7 bases, with 16 bases left between them. CDR3 protein: CSANRAREQPQHF. In DNA form, the CDR3 reads TGCAGTGCGAATCGGGCCCGAGAACAGCCCCAGCATTTT.

The chain is built from TRBV20-1 and TRBJ2-5; 11 nucleotides align to TRBD2. The J call may be wrong; the DNA end is better matched by TRBJ2-7. From germline, CDR1 is DFQATT and CDR2 SNEGSKA (reference sequence). CDR3 length: 14 amino acids. CDR3 coding DNA: TGCAGTGCTACCGGGACTAGCGGTACCGACGAGCAGTACTTC. Translating it yields CSATGTSGTDEQYF.

The chain recombines TRBV6-5 with TRBJ2-7, with 10 bases fitting TRBD2. Germline CDR1 is MNHEY and CDR2 is SVGAGI. V gave up 0 bases and J gave up 4 bases; unmatched junction bases: 3. The CDR3 contains 15 residues. CDR3 bases: TGTGCCAGCAGTTACTCGGGACTAGCGATATACGAGCAGTACTTC. Translated, it gives CASSYSGLAIYEQYF.

This clonotype was detected only a few times. The V gene is TRBV3-1, the J gene TRBJ2-4, with D maybe TRBD2 (5 bases). Trimming removed 6 bases from V and 13 bases from J, with 19 bases in between. This CDR3 region has 13 residues. CDR1 is LGHDT and CDR2 is YNNKEL in the germline V gene (reference sequence). The DNA of the CDR3 is TGTGCCAGCAGTCCGGTATCGGTGGGAGAACAGTACTTC. Encoded protein: CASSPVSVGEQYF.

The gene calls are TRBV7-8 and TRBJ2-4, with D tentatively TRBD1 or TRBD2 (5 bases each). The J call may be incorrect, as the DNA end agrees better with TRBJ2-7. This CDR3 is built from 15 residues. Per germline, CDR1 SGHVS and CDR2 FQNEAQ. The CDR3 is CASSGRDGRTYEQYF. CDR3 sequence (DNA): TGTGCCAGCAGCGGCCGGGACGGGCGTACCTACGAGCAGTACTTC.

The rearrangement joins TRBV27 to TRBJ1-6; D possibly corresponds to TRBD1 (5 bases). CDR1 is MNHEY and CDR2 is SMNVEV in the germline V gene (reference sequence). V gave up 5 bases and J gave up 7 bases, with 9 bases separating them. CDR3 length: 13 residues. The DNA of the CDR3 is TGTGCCAGCAGTGGACGACAGAATTCACCCCTCCACTTT. It specifies CASSGRQNSPLHF.

The chain is built from TRBV12-3 or TRBV12-4 and TRBJ2-7; 14 bases map to TRBD2. Trimming took 6 bases from V and 3 from J; bases not matched to a gene: 4. The CDR3 spans 15 residues. The CDR3 bases are TGTGCCAGCAGCCGGGGACTAGCGGGGGTCTACGAGCAGTACTTC. It codes for CASSRGLAGVYEQYF.

This clonotype was seen more than once but under ten times. The rearrangement links TRBV5-1 to TRBJ2-3, with no clear D. The germline gives CDR1 SGHRS, CDR2 YFSETQ. The CDR3 spans 15 residues. The V and J ends lost 2 bases and 1 base respectively, with 11 bases between them. The CDR3 sequence: CASSLAVRGTDTQYF. The CDR3 bases are TGCGCCAGCAGCTTAGCCGTAAGAGGCACAGATACGCAGTATTTT.

The rearrangement uses TRBV20-1 and TRBJ2-1; tentative D call: TRBD2 (5 bases). The CDR3 sequence is 15 residues long. CDR1 is DFQATT and CDR2 is SNEGSKA in the germline V gene (reference sequence). V lost 0 bases to trimming and J lost 2 bases, with 11 bases between them. CDR3 DNA: TGCAGTGCTAGAGATCTAAGCGGCACCTACAATGAGCAGTTCTTC. The encoded protein is CSARDLSGTYNEQFF.

This chain links TRBV6-5 with TRBJ1-2; TRBD1 aligns across 7 bases. Germline CDR1 is MNHEY and CDR2 is SVGAGI. This CDR3 contains 13 residues. Trimming removed 6 bases from V and 5 bases from J; junction bases left unmatched: 6. The CDR3 nucleotides read TGTGCCAGCAGATCCAGGGGGGAGTATGGCTACACCTTC. Translated, it gives CASRSRGEYGYTF.

This clonotype was detected a few times. The rearrangement uses TRBV12-3 or TRBV12-4 and TRBJ2-4; D is unresolved. CDR3 length: 13 amino acids. V lost 5 bases and J 14 bases, leaving 19 bases between the germline ends. The CDR3 DNA is TGTGCCAGCAGTCCTACTAATGGACGGCGGAAGTACTTC. This gives the protein CASSPTNGRRKYF.

The rearrangement uses TRBV2 and TRBJ2-3; D is unclear. Trimming cost V 7 bases and J 2 bases, with 7 bases left between them. This CDR3 is 12 amino acids long. Germline CDR1 and CDR2: SNHLY and FYNNEI. CDR3 protein: CASNRHTDTQYF. CDR3 in DNA: TGTGCCAGCAATCGACACACAGATACGCAGTATTTT.

This clonotype has more than one count but fewer than ten. The V and J genes are TRBV7-2 and TRBJ2-7, with D hard to call. Trimming stripped 1 base from V and 3 bases from J, with 10 bases between. The CDR3 has 14 amino acids. CDR1 is SGHTA and CDR2 is FQGNSA in the germline V gene. As DNA, the CDR3 is TGTGCCAGCAGCTTAGGCAGGTTGGACTACGAGCAGTACTTC. It is translated as CASSLGRLDYEQYF.

The V gene is TRBV6-5, the J gene TRBJ2-5; the match to TRBD1 covers 7 bases. The J call may not be correct, given that the DNA end is closer to TRBJ2-7. CDR3 length: 13 amino acids. Per the germline V gene, CDR1 is MNHEY and CDR2 is SVGAGI. The CDR3 region is CASRGAGGDEQYF. CDR3 DNA sequence: TGTGCCAGCAGGGGTGCAGGGGGAGACGAGCAGTACTTC.

This chain uses TRBV20-1 with TRBJ2-3; 7 bases align to TRBD2. J gave up 9 bases and V 5 bases, and 17 bases lay outside the gene matches. Germline CDR1 is DFQATT and CDR2 is SNEGSKA (reference sequence). The CDR3 is 15 residues long. In nucleotides, the CDR3 is TGCAGTGCTGTAAGCTCCCGAGCGGGATTGCAGACGCAGTATTTT. This gives the protein CSAVSSRAGLQTQYF.